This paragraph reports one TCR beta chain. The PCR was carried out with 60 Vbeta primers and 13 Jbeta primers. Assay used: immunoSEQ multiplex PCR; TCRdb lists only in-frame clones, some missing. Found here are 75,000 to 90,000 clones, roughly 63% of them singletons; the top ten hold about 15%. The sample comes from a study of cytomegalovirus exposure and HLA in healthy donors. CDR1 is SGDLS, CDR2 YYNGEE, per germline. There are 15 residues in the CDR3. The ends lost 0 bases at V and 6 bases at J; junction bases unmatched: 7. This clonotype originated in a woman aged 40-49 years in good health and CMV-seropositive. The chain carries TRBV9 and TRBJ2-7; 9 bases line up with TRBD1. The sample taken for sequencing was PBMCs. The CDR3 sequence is CASSVGDRDVAEQYF. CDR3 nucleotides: TGTGCCAGCAGCGTAGGGGACAGGGATGTCGCCGAGCAGTACTTC. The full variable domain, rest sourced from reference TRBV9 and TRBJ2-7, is DSGVTQTPKHLITATGQRVTLRCSPRSGDLSVYWYQQSLDQGLQFLIQYYNGEERAKGNILERFSAQQFPDLHSELNLSSLELGDSALYFCASSVGDRDVAEQYFGPGTRLTVT.